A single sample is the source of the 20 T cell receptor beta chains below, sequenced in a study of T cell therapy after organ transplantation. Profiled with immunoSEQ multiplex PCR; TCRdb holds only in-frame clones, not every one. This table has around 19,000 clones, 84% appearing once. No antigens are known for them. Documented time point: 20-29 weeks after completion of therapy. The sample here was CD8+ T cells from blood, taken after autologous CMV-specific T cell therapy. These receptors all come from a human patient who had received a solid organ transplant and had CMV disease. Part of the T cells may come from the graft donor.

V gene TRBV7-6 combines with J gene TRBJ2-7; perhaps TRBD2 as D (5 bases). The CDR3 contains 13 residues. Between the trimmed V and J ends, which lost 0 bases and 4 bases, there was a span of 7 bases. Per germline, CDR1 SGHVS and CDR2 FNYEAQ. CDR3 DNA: TGTGCCAGCAGCTTAGCCAGAGGGTACGAGCAGTACTTC. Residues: CASSLARGYEQYF.

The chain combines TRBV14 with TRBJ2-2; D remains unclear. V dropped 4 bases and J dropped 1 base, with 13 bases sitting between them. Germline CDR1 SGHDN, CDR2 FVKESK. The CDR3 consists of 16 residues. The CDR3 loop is CASSPSLHMNTGELFF. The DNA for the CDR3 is TGTGCCAGCAGCCCGTCGCTACACATGAACACCGGGGAGCTGTTTTTT.

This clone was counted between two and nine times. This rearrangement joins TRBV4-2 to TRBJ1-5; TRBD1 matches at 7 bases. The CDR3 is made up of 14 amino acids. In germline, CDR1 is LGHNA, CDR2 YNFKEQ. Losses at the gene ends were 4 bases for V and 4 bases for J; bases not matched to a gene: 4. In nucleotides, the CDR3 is TGTGCCAGCAGCCTCGGGACAGAAAATCAGCCCCAGCATTTT. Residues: CASSLGTENQPQHF.

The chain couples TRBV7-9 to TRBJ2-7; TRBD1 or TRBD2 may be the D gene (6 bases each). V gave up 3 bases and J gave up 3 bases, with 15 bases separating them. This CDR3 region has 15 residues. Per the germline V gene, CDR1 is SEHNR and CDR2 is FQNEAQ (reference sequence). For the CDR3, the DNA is TGTGCCAGCAGCTTCTTTTTAGGGGGGATCTACGAGCAGTACTTC. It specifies CASSFFLGGIYEQYF.

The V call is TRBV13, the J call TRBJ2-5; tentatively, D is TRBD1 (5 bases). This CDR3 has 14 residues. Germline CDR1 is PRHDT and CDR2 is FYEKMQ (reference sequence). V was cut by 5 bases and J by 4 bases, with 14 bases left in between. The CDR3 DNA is TGTGCCAGCAGCCCGTCCGTAAGGGGAGAGACCCAGTACTTC. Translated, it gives CASSPSVRGETQYF.

CDR3 protein: CASRSAAGADTQYF. DNA of the CDR3: TGTGCCAGCAGATCTGCGGCAGGGGCAGATACGCAGTATTTT. V usage is TRBV5-6 and J usage is TRBJ2-3; TRBD1 might be the D (6 bases). Per the germline V gene, CDR1 is SGHDT and CDR2 is YYEEEE. Trimming cost V 5 bases and J 4 bases, with 14 bases left between them. This CDR3 is built from 14 residues.

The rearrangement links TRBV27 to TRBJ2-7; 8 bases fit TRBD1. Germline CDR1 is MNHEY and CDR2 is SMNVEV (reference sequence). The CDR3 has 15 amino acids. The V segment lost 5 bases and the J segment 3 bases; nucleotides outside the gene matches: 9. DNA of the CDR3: TGTGCCAGCAGTCCACGGGGACAGGCTCACTACGAGCAGTACTTC. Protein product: CASSPRGQAHYEQYF.

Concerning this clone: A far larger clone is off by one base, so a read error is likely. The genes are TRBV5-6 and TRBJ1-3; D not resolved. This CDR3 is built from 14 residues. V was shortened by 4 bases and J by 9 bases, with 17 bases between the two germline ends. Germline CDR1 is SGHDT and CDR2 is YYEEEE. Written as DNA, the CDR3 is TGTGCCAGCAGCCCCTGGACCGGGTTGGGCACCATATATTTT. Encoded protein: CASSPWTGLGTIYF.

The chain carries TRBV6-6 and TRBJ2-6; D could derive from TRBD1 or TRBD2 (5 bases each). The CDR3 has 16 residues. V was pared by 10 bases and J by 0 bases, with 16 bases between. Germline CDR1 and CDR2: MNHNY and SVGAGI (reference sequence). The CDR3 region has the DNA TGTGCCATCGGCGTCGAGGGGTTCTCTGGGGCCAACGTCCTGACTTTC. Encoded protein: CAIGVEGFSGANVLTF.

The CDR3 nucleotides read TGCGCCAGCAGCCAAGGCGACACTGAAGCTTTCTTT. Translating it yields CASSQGDTEAFF. The gene calls are TRBV4-1 and TRBJ1-1, with D hard to call. Germline loops: CDR1 MGHRA, CDR2 YSYEKL. V lost 1 base, J lost 3 bases, and 3 bases lay in between. The CDR3 runs to 12 residues.

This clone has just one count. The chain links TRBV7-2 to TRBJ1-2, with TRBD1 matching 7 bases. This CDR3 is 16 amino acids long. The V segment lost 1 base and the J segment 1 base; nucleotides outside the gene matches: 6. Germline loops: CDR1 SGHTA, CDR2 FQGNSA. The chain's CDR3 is CASSLGWDRDNYGYTF. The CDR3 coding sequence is TGTGCCAGCAGCTTAGGCTGGGACAGAGATAACTATGGCTACACCTTC.

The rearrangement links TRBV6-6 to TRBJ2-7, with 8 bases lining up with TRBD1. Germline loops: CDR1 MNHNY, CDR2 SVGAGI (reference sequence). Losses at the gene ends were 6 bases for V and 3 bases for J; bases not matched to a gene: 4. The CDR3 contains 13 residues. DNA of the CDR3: TGTGCCAGCAGCACCGGGACAGGCTACGAGCAGTACTTC. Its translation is CASSTGTGYEQYF.

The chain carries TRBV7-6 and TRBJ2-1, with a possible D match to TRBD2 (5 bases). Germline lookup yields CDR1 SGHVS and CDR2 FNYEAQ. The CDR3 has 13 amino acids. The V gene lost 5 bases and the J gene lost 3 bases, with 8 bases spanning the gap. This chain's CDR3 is CASSPDYYNEQFF. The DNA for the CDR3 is TGTGCCAGCAGCCCCGACTACTACAATGAGCAGTTCTTC.

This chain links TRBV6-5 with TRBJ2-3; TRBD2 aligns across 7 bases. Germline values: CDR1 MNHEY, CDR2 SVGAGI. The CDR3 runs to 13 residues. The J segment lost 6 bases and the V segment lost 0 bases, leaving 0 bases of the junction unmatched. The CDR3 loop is CASSYSGGDTQYF. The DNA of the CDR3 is TGTGCCAGCAGTTACTCGGGAGGGGATACGCAGTATTTT.

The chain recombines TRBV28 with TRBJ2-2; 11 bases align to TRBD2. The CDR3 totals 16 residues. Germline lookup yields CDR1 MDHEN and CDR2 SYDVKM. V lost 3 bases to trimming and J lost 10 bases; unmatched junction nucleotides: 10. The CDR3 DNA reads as TGTGCCAGCAGTTTTGGGACTAGCGGACCGTCGGAGGAGCTGTTTTTT. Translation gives CASSFGTSGPSEELFF.

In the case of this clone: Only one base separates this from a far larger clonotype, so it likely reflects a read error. The CDR3 loop is CASSHLGGRGYEQYF. The CDR3 DNA reads TGTGCCAGCAGCCATCTGGGAGGCAGGGGCTACGAGCAGTACTTC. V usage is TRBV5-6 and J usage is TRBJ2-7; D may correspond to TRBD1 or TRBD2 (6 bases each). V lost 4 bases and J lost 3, with 17 bases in between. Germline CDR1 and CDR2: SGHDT and YYEEEE. The CDR3 consists of 15 residues.

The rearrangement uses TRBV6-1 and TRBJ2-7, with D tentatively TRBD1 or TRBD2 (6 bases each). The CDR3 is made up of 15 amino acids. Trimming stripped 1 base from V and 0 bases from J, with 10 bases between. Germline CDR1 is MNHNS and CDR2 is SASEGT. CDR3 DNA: TGTGCCAGCAGTGAAGTAGCGGACAGCTCCTACGAGCAGTACTTC. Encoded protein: CASSEVADSSYEQYF.

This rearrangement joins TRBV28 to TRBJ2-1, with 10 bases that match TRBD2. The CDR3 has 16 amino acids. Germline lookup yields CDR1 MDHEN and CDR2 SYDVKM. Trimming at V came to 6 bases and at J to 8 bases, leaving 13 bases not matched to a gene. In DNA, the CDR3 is TGTGCCAGCAGCTTGAAACTAGCGGGGTTTCATGATGAGCAGTTCTTC. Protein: CASSLKLAGFHDEQFF.

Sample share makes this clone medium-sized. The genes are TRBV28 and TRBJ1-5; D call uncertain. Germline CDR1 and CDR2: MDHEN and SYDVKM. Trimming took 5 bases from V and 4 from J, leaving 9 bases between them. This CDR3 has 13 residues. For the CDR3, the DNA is TGTGCCAGCAGTCCGAACCCTAATCAGCCCCAGCATTTT. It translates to CASSPNPNQPQHF. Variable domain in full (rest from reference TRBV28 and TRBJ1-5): DVKVTQSSRYLVKRTGEKVFLECVQDMDHENMFWYRQDPGLGLRLIYFSYDVKMKEKGDIPEGYSVSREKKERFSLILESASTNQTSMYLCASSPNPNQPQHFGDGTRLSIL.

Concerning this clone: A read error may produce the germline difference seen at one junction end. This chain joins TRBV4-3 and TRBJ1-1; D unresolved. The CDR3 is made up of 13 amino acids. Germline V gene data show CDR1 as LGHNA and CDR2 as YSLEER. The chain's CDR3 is CASGQEPTAEAFF. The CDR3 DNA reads TGCGCCAGCGGCCAAGAACCTACAGCCGAAGCTTTCTTT.